Listed below are T cell receptor beta chains from one sample, sequenced in a study of shared clonotypes between healthy human individuals. The assay was immunoSEQ multiplex PCR, and TCRdb's table has in-frame clones only and misses some. Found here are more than 150,000 clones, 65% to 70% of them singletons; the top ten hold 10%. The source material was memory CD4+ T cells sorted from blood. Receptors were obtained from a man aged 30-40 years in good health. CDR3s include the opening cysteine and the closing phenylalanine or tryptophan. The D gene is left open where the match is weak. For some rows the clone size is stated as once, few or many, or as a class when expanded; others skip it.

>TRBV7-6|-|TRBJ1-3|-
CASSLAPHSGNTIYF
TGTGCCAGCAGCTTAGCTCCCCACTCTGGAAACACCATATATTTT
>TRBV11-2|-|TRBJ2-3|few
CASSLDRGTDTQYF
TGTGCCAGCAGCTTAGATCGGGGCACAGATACGCAGTATTTT
>TRBV5-1|-|TRBJ1-2|-
CASSLGTASYGYTF
TGCGCCAGCAGCTTGGGTACGGCTTCATATGGCTACACCTTC
>TRBV7-2|TRBD2|TRBJ2-3|once
CASTLGVGLAGNTDTQYF
TGTGCCAGCACCCTAGGGGTAGGATTAGCGGGAAACACAGATACGCAGTATTTT
>TRBV11-2|-|TRBJ2-5|-
CASSLAGETQYF
TGTGCCAGCAGCTTAGCGGGAGAGACCCAGTACTTC
>TRBV11-2|TRBD2|TRBJ2-1|-
CASRDSGSSYNEQFF
TGTGCCAGCAGAGATAGCGGGAGCTCCTACAATGAGCAGTTCTTC
>TRBV11-3|-|TRBJ1-5|-
CASSFRPPARRSNQPQHF
TGTGCCAGCAGCTTTCGGCCCCCCGCGCGACGCAGCAATCAGCCCCAGCATTTT
>TRBV5-1|TRBD1|TRBJ2-1|-
CASSLYQQGASNNEQFF
TGCGCCAGCAGCCTCTACCAACAGGGGGCGTCGAACAATGAGCAGTTCTTC
>TRBV5-6|TRBD1|TRBJ2-5|few
CASSLGGTGETQYF
TGTGCCAGCAGCTTGGGCGGGACAGGGGAGACCCAGTACTTC
>TRBV27|TRBD1|TRBJ2-2|few
CASSLRQGAGELFF
TGTGCCAGCAGTTTGCGACAGGGGGCCGGGGAGCTGTTTTTT
>TRBV2|-|TRBJ1-4|-
CASRFEEGNEKLFF
TGTGCCAGCAGGTTCGAAGAGGGAAATGAAAAACTGTTTTTT
>TRBV25-1|TRBD1|TRBJ1-2|-
CASSGDRGEGYGYTF
TGTGCCAGCAGTGGAGACAGGGGGGAGGGCTATGGCTACACCTTC
>TRBV11-2|TRBD1|TRBJ1-1|-
CASSSLGRQGHTEAFF
TGTGCCAGCAGCTCCCTTGGGCGACAGGGACACACTGAAGCTTTCTTT
>TRBV7-8|TRBD2|TRBJ2-4|-
CASSLGGSQNIQYF
TGTGCCAGCAGCTTAGGCGGGAGTCAAAACATTCAGTACTTC
>TRBV11-2|-|TRBJ2-1|-
CASRSVRGGYNEQFF
TGTGCCAGCAGGTCGGTCAGGGGCGGATACAATGAGCAGTTCTTC
>TRBV28|-|TRBJ2-7|once
CASQSDRRGTYEQYF
TGTGCCAGCCAATCCGACAGACGCGGTACCTACGAGCAGTACTTC
>TRBV27|TRBD2|TRBJ2-1|-
CASSRLAGVYNEQFF
TGTGCCAGCAGCAGACTAGCGGGAGTCTACAATGAGCAGTTCTTC
>TRBV5-1|-|TRBJ2-2|few
CASSSGGSRTGELFF
TGCGCCAGCAGCTCGGGTGGGAGCCGAACCGGGGAGCTGTTTTTT
>TRBV7-9|-|TRBJ1-2|-
CASSPPSFYGYTF
TGTGCCAGCAGCCCCCCCAGCTTCTATGGCTACACCTTC
>TRBV5-5|-|TRBJ2-7|-
CASSLRASILNPEQYF
TGTGCCAGCAGCTTGAGGGCTTCAATACTAAATCCCGAGCAGTACTTC
>TRBV7-9|-|TRBJ2-1|-
CASSLLGPRNEQFF
TGTGCCAGCAGCTTATTAGGGCCTAGGAATGAGCAGTTCTTC
>TRBV7-6|-|TRBJ2-5|few
CASSLGLETQYF
TGTGCCAGCAGCCTAGGGCTAGAGACCCAGTACTTC
>TRBV5-4|TRBD2|TRBJ2-1|-
CASSRTSGASYNEQFF
TGTGCCAGCAGCCGGACTAGCGGGGCCTCCTACAATGAGCAGTTCTTC
>TRBV18|-|TRBJ2-7|few
CASSPTSDYEQYF
TGTGCCAGCTCACCGACCAGCGACTACGAGCAGTACTTC